Sequencing of this T cell receptor beta chain was carried out in a study of T-cell reconstitution after alpha-beta-depleted transplantation in children. Study-level points and caveats: Among T cells one year after transplant, newly produced cells accounted for most counts and diversity.

Germline V gives CDR1 LGHNA, CDR2 YNFKEQ. The CDR3 consists of 13 residues. Trimming removed 2 bases at V and 6 bases at J, with 11 bases between. In its sample, this clonotype was seen a few times. Its antigen is undetermined. The library targeted TCRbeta and was prepared with unique molecular identifiers. TCRdb itself ran the PCR reads through MiXCR, one entry per CDR3 protein. The sample lists around 78,000 distinct CDR3 sequences; less than 15% were seen once. Sequenced material: PBMCs, mostly from graft donor cells, taken 180 days after TCRalphabeta/CD19-depleted stem cell transplant. The TCR originated in a male patient between 2 and 15 years old who had a stem cell transplant for acute lymphoblastic leukemia, so the T cells may come from the graft donor. The chain employs TRBV4-2 and TRBJ2-7; a weak D match, TRBD1 (5 bases). CDR3 nucleotides: TGTGCCAGCAGCCAAACGGACACTACCGAGCAGTACTTC. This encodes CASSQTDTTEQYF.